The 30 T cell receptor beta chains listed next were all sequenced from one sample in a study of T cell responses to AZD1222 COVID-19 vaccine. Measured with immunoSEQ multiplex PCR; TCRdb has only the in-frame clones, and not every one. The table has 150,000 to 200,000 clones, 88% seen once. The sample was peripheral blood, taken 28 days after the second AZD1222 dose. All receptors come from an adult who received the AZD1222 COVID-19 vaccine.

The chain couples TRBV4-1 to TRBJ1-5; D not resolved. Between the trimmed V and J ends, which lost 1 base and 1 base, there was a span of 11 bases. CDR1 and CDR2 from the germline V gene are MGHRA and YSYEKL. This CDR3 has 16 residues. The CDR3 loop is CASSQVEEGSNQPQHF. DNA of the CDR3: TGCGCCAGCAGCCAAGTGGAGGAAGGGAGCAATCAGCCCCAGCATTTT.

As concerns this clone: Other DNA variants within this sample encode the same CDR3. The V gene is TRBV7-9, the J gene TRBJ2-7; TRBD1 might be the D (6 bases). CDR3 length equals 12 residues. Per the germline V gene, CDR1 is SEHNR and CDR2 is FQNEAQ (reference sequence). V shed 3 bases and J shed 4 bases, with 7 bases lying between them. CDR3 in DNA: TGTGCCAGCAGCTTGACAGGTTACGAGCAGTACTTC. Amino acid sequence: CASSLTGYEQYF. The variable domain in full, completed from reference TRBV7-9 and TRBJ2-7, reads DTGVSQNPRHKITKRGQNVTFRCDPISEHNRLYWYRQTLGQGPEFLTYFQNEAQLEKSRLLSDRFSAERPKGSFSTLEIQRTEQGDSAMYLCASSLTGYEQYFGPGTRLTVT.

This chain links TRBV10-3 with TRBJ2-7; a weak D match, TRBD2 (6 bases). The germline V gene encodes CDR1 ENHRY and CDR2 SYGVKD. The CDR3 runs to 13 residues. Trimming took 8 bases from V and 5 from J, leaving 16 bases between them. CDR3 in DNA: TGTGCCATCGCGCGGGACGTAGGCCACGAGCAGTACTTC. Its translation: CAIARDVGHEQYF.

The rearrangement uses TRBV9 and TRBJ2-7; a weak D match, TRBD2 (5 bases). V was pared by 3 bases and J by 3 bases, with 13 bases between. Germline V CDR1 and CDR2: SGDLS, YYNGEE. The CDR3 extends over 14 amino acids. Here the CDR3 reads CASSADSEFYEQYF. The DNA of the CDR3 is TGTGCCAGCAGCGCGGACTCAGAGTTCTACGAGCAGTACTTC.

The rearrangement links TRBV7-8 to TRBJ2-5; D is uncertain. The CDR3 is 11 residues long. V was pared by 7 bases and J by 5 bases, with 8 bases between. Germline CDR1 is SGHVS and CDR2 is FQNEAQ. CDR3 region: CASTRQETQYF. For the CDR3, the DNA is TGTGCCAGCACGAGGCAGGAGACCCAGTACTTC.

The CDR3 loop reads CASSLRDSMNTEAFF. CDR3 coding DNA: TGTGCCAGCAGTCTAAGGGACAGCATGAACACTGAAGCTTTCTTT. The chain recombines TRBV27 with TRBJ1-1; 7 bases match TRBD1. Germline loops: CDR1 MNHEY, CDR2 SMNVEV (reference sequence). V lost 5 bases to trimming and J lost 0 bases; unmatched junction nucleotides: 6. The CDR3 is made up of 15 amino acids.

The V call is TRBV7-3, the J call TRBJ2-2; D is perhaps TRBD1 or TRBD2 (5 bases each). Trimming pared 7 bases from V and 4 bases from J, leaving 13 bases between. This CDR3 comprises 14 residues. The V gene's germline CDR1 is SGHTA and CDR2 FQGTGA. CDR3 amino acids: CASKRDSGTGELFF. As DNA, the CDR3 is TGTGCCAGCAAACGAGACAGCGGCACCGGGGAGCTGTTTTTT.

This clone occurred once. The chain recombines TRBV7-3 with TRBJ1-3; D is perhaps TRBD1 (5 bases). Germline lookup yields CDR1 SGHTA and CDR2 FQGTGA. The CDR3 has 14 residues. The V gene lost 5 bases and the J gene lost 4 bases, with 12 bases spanning the gap. The CDR3 sequence is CASSRSGLGNTIYF. The CDR3 nucleotides read TGTGCCAGCAGCAGATCAGGGTTGGGAAACACCATATATTTT.

The rearrangement uses TRBV19 and TRBJ1-2, with D possibly TRBD1 on 6 matching bases. The V and J ends lost 7 bases and 4 bases respectively, with 19 bases between them. Germline V gene sequence: CDR1 LNHDA, CDR2 SQIVND (reference sequence). This CDR3 comprises 15 residues. CDR3 coding DNA: TGTGCCAGTACCCGAGGCGGGGGGCCCTTCTATGGCTACACCTTC. Its translation is CASTRGGGPFYGYTF. The whole variable domain, remainder taken from reference TRBV19 and TRBJ1-2, is DGGITQSPKYLFRKEGQNVTLSCEQNLNHDAMYWYRQDPGQGLRLIYYSQIVNDFQKGDIAEGYSVSREKKESFPLTVTSAQKNPTAFYLCASTRGGGPFYGYTFGSGTRLTVV.

This rearrangement joins TRBV7-2 to TRBJ2-3, with D perhaps matching TRBD1 (6 bases). Trimming took off 6 bases at V and 0 bases at J, with 13 bases between the two ends. Germline V gene data show CDR1 as SGHTA and CDR2 as FQGNSA. This CDR3 spans 15 amino acids. For the CDR3, the DNA is TGTGCCAGCAGGACAGGCCGAGGGAGCACAGATACGCAGTATTTT. It yields the protein CASRTGRGSTDTQYF.

This clone came up a few times. The V call is TRBV7-2, the J call TRBJ2-7, with 10 bases matching TRBD2. The V and J ends lost 5 bases and 3 bases, in that order; junction bases with no gene match: 7. The CDR3 runs to 15 residues. CDR1 and CDR2 (germline): SGHTA, FQGNSA. The DNA of the CDR3 is TGTGCCAGCAGCCAGATGGTAGCGGGAGGCTACGAGCAGTACTTC. Protein sequence: CASSQMVAGGYEQYF.

This chain joins TRBV4-2 and TRBJ2-7; 10 nucleotides align to TRBD2. The germline CDR1 and CDR2 sequences are LGHNA and YNFKEQ. The CDR3 sequence is 16 residues long. The V and J ends lost 3 bases and 4 bases, in that order; junction bases with no gene match: 9. CDR3 DNA sequence: TGTGCCAGCAGCCATGTCTCCGGGACTAGCGTGTACGAGCAGTACTTC. Translation gives CASSHVSGTSVYEQYF.

This chain joins TRBV5-1 and TRBJ2-7; possibly TRBD1 or TRBD2 for D (7 bases each). Between the trimmed V and J ends, which lost 2 bases and 4 bases, there was a span of 10 bases. The CDR3 length is 13 residues. The germline V gene has CDR1 SGHRS and CDR2 YFSETQ. The DNA of the CDR3 is TGCGCCAGCAGCTTTCAGGGGGGGTACGAGCAGTACTTC. It translates to CASSFQGGYEQYF.

V is TRBV18 and J is TRBJ2-2, with TRBD2 as a possible D gene (5 bases). Germline V gene sequence: CDR1 KGHSH, CDR2 LQKENI. The CDR3 loop spans 14 amino acids. V lost 4 bases to trimming and J lost 7 bases, with 13 bases between them. CDR3 sequence (DNA): TGTGCCAGCTCACTGCAGCGGTTGAGCGGGGAGCTGTTTTTT. Protein: CASSLQRLSGELFF.

This rearrangement joins TRBV7-3 to TRBJ2-2; TRBD2 might be the D (6 bases). Germline CDR1 is SGHTA and CDR2 is FQGTGA. The CDR3 has 14 residues. The V gene lost 0 bases and the J gene lost 9 bases, with 11 bases spanning the gap. DNA of the CDR3: TGTGCCAGCAGCTTAACGTCGGGGGTCAGGGAGCTGTTTTTT. Translating it yields CASSLTSGVRELFF.

The chain carries TRBV15 and TRBJ2-7; 8 bases line up with TRBD2. The length of the CDR3 is 15 residues. Looked up from germline, CDR1 is LNHNV and CDR2 is YYDKDF (reference sequence). V lost 0 bases and J lost 7; bases outside the gene matches: 8. In DNA, the CDR3 is TGTGCCACCAGCAGAGATGTGTCGGGAGGGCGAGAGCAGTACTTC. This sequence encodes CATSRDVSGGREQYF.

J is TRBJ1-1 and V is TRBV19; 10 nucleotides align to TRBD1. V shed 4 bases and J 1 base; nucleotides not matched to a gene: 3. Germline-derived CDR1 and CDR2 are LNHDA and SQIVND (reference sequence). This CDR3 contains 15 residues. CDR3 sequence: CASSRTGGSNTEAFF. The CDR3 region has the DNA TGTGCCAGTAGTAGGACAGGGGGATCGAACACTGAAGCTTTCTTT.

This rearrangement joins TRBV7-9 to TRBJ2-7; D not certain. The V gene lost 1 base and the J gene lost 12 bases, with 13 bases spanning the gap. CDR3 size: 12 residues. CDR1 is SEHNR, CDR2 FQNEAQ, per germline (reference sequence). As DNA, the CDR3 is TGTGCCAGCAGCTTAGTCTTGGGCCGTGTGTACTTC. Translated: CASSLVLGRVYF.

The V gene is TRBV9, the J gene TRBJ2-7; D tentatively fits TRBD1 or TRBD2 (6 bases each). V was shortened by 4 bases and J by 10 bases, with 18 bases between the two germline ends. CDR3 length: 13 residues. CDR1 and CDR2 (germline): SGDLS, YYNGEE. This CDR3 is CASSTETGAEQYF. The CDR3 nucleotides are TGTGCCAGCAGCACGGAGACGGGGGCGGAACAGTACTTC.

V and J are TRBV9 and TRBJ1-2; D perhaps matches TRBD1 (5 bases). V lost 3 bases and J lost 3, with 15 bases in between. CDR1 is SGDLS, CDR2 YYNGEE, per germline. This CDR3 is built from 15 residues. CDR3 DNA sequence: TGTGCCAGCAGCGGGCGGGAGGGGACGGACTATGGCTACACCTTC. Translating it yields CASSGREGTDYGYTF.

The gene calls are TRBV7-2 and TRBJ2-1; D gene unclear. The CDR3 runs to 14 residues. Trimming took off 3 bases at V and 6 bases at J, with 12 bases between the two ends. Germline CDR1 and CDR2: SGHTA and FQGNSA. In DNA form, the CDR3 reads TGTGCCAGCAGCTTTGGGCACAGCCCCAATGAGCAGTTCTTC. Translated: CASSFGHSPNEQFF.

DNA of the CDR3: TGTGCCAGCAGCAAGACTAGCGGGAGGTTCGCAGATACGCAGTATTTT. Protein sequence: CASSKTSGRFADTQYF. The chain carries TRBV7-2 and TRBJ2-3; 13 bases map to TRBD2. Germline V gene lookup returns CDR1 SGHTA and CDR2 FQGNSA. The CDR3 is 16 residues long. The junction had 6 bases not matched to a gene; V was cut back by 5 bases and J by 4 bases. Based on the CDR3 plus reference TRBV7-2 and TRBJ2-3, the full variable domain is GAGVSQSPSNKVTEKGKDVELRCDPISGHTALYWYRQSLGQGLEFLIYFQGNSAPDKSGLPSDRFSAERTGGSVSTLTIQRTQQEDSAVYLCASSKTSGRFADTQYFGPGTRLTVL.

This clone was seen a single time. The rearrangement links TRBV2 to TRBJ2-3; 10 bases are shared with TRBD1. The CDR3 runs 15 residues. The ends lost 5 bases at V and 4 bases at J; junction bases unmatched: 6. CDR1 SNHLY and CDR2 FYNNEI come from the germline V gene. Here the CDR3 reads CASSRDRGLPDTQYF. For the CDR3, the DNA is TGTGCCAGCAGTAGAGACAGGGGGCTTCCAGATACGCAGTATTTT.

J is TRBJ1-3 and V is TRBV7-2, with D unresolved. This CDR3 comprises 13 residues. V was clipped by 7 bases and J by 3 bases, with 10 bases between them. Germline CDR1 and CDR2: SGHTA and FQGNSA. The CDR3 DNA sequence: TGTGCCAGCACCCTAGGCGGTGGAAACACCATATATTTT. This gives the protein CASTLGGGNTIYF.

This rearrangement joins TRBV27 to TRBJ2-1, with D possibly being TRBD2 (5 bases). CDR1 and CDR2 from the germline V gene are MNHEY and SMNVEV (reference sequence). The length of the CDR3 is 14 residues. Trimming pared 5 bases from V and 7 bases from J, leaving 15 bases between. CDR3 amino acids: CASSPPGIKNEQFF. CDR3 nucleotide sequence: TGTGCCAGCAGTCCCCCGGGAATAAAAAATGAGCAGTTCTTC.

The V call is TRBV18, the J call TRBJ1-1; 10 bases agree with TRBD1. This CDR3 spans 14 amino acids. With V trimmed by 6 bases and J by 5 bases, 6 bases remained unmatched. Germline CDR1 KGHSH, CDR2 LQKENI. In nucleotides, the CDR3 is TGTGCCAGCTCCCCCCTGGACAGGGGGACTGAAGCTTTCTTT. This translates into CASSPLDRGTEAFF. The entire variable domain, with the rest obtained from reference TRBV18 and TRBJ1-1, is as follows: NAGVMQNPRHLVRRRGQEARLRCSPMKGHSHVYWYRQLPEEGLKFMVYLQKENIIDESGMPKERFSAEFPKEGPSILRIQQVVRGDSAAYFCASSPLDRGTEAFFGQGTRLTVV.

The chain carries TRBV6-2 or TRBV6-3 and TRBJ1-5, with D tentatively TRBD1 (6 bases). CDR1 and CDR2 (germline): MNHEY, SVGEGT. CDR3 length equals 15 residues. Trimming took 0 bases from V and 6 from J, leaving 12 bases between them. CDR3 region: CASSYSGPRGQPQHF. DNA for the CDR3: TGTGCCAGCAGTTACTCGGGACCCAGGGGTCAGCCCCAGCATTTT.

The CDR3: CASSTPQGAWRETQYF. The CDR3 nucleotides are TGTGCCAGCAGTACCCCACAGGGGGCTTGGAGAGAGACCCAGTACTTC. The chain is built from TRBV28 and TRBJ2-5, with 9 nucleotides matching TRBD1. Germline-derived CDR1 and CDR2 are MDHEN and SYDVKM. The junction had 11 bases not matched to a gene; V was cut back by 5 bases and J by 4 bases. CDR3 length equals 16 residues.

V usage is TRBV12-3 or TRBV12-4 and J usage is TRBJ2-7; D is undetermined. This CDR3 region has 12 residues. Trimming removed 7 bases from V and 0 bases from J, with 7 bases in between. The chain's CDR3 is CASTGSSYEQYF. In DNA, the CDR3 is TGTGCCAGCACCGGCAGCTCCTACGAGCAGTACTTC.

The V and J genes are TRBV29-1 and TRBJ2-4, with D tentatively TRBD2 (5 bases). The length of the CDR3 is 13 residues. CDR1 is SQVTM, CDR2 ANQGSEA, per germline. Trimming took off 6 bases at V and 8 bases at J, with 17 bases between the two ends. CDR3 amino acids: CSVNDGGNYIQYF. The CDR3 nucleotides are TGCAGCGTCAACGACGGAGGTAACTACATTCAGTACTTC.